Listed below are T cell receptor beta chains from one sample, sequenced in a study of cytomegalovirus exposure and HLA in healthy donors. TCRdb keeps only in-frame clones here, not all; method: immunoSEQ multiplex PCR. Among over 150,000 clones, over 80% were seen once, and the ten largest hold roughly 1.9%. The source material was PBMCs. Every receptor here comes from a human donor in good health. CDR3s include the opening cysteine and the closing phenylalanine or tryptophan. Fields, in order: D gene, J gene, clone size, V gene, CDR3 protein, CDR3 DNA. A D gene is named only where the DNA matches it firmly. Only part of the rows carry a size: once, few, many, or a class if the clone is expanded.

d_call: NA
j_call: TRBJ1-5
clone_size: NA
v_call: TRBV4-1
cdr3_aa: CASSQEFGGSNQPQHF
cdr3_nt: TGCGCCAGCAGCCAAGAATTTGGAGGAAGCAATCAGCCCCAGCATTTT

d_call: NA
j_call: TRBJ1-1
clone_size: few
v_call: TRBV6-6
cdr3_aa: CASWDTEGTEAFF
cdr3_nt: TGTGCCAGCTGGGACACCGAGGGCACTGAAGCTTTCTTT

d_call: NA
j_call: TRBJ1-5
clone_size: NA
v_call: TRBV15
cdr3_aa: CATSTYHGSGQPQHF
cdr3_nt: TGTGCCACCAGCACCTACCATGGGTCGGGTCAGCCCCAGCATTTT

d_call: NA
j_call: TRBJ1-2
clone_size: NA
v_call: TRBV29-1
cdr3_aa: CSVEGQGYYGCTF
cdr3_nt: NA

d_call: TRBD1
j_call: TRBJ2-6
clone_size: NA
v_call: TRBV27
cdr3_aa: CASSSIWDRGTGGANVLTF
cdr3_nt: TGTGCCAGCAGTTCAATCTGGGACAGGGGTACAGGAGGGGCCAACGTCCTGACTTTC

d_call: NA
j_call: TRBJ2-3
clone_size: NA
v_call: TRBV21-1
cdr3_aa: CASSKVPLEDRDFQYF
cdr3_nt: TGTGCCAGCAGCAAAGTTCCCCTCGAGGACAGGGATTTTCAGTATTTT

d_call: NA
j_call: TRBJ1-2
clone_size: few
v_call: TRBV19
cdr3_aa: CASSPAAGQRGYTF
cdr3_nt: TGTGCCAGTAGTCCAGCGGCAGGTCAAAGGGGCTACACCTTC

d_call: NA
j_call: TRBJ1-1
clone_size: once
v_call: TRBV27
cdr3_aa: CASSFGTQNTEAFF
cdr3_nt: TGTGCCAGCAGTTTTGGGACACAGAACACTGAAGCTTTCTTT

d_call: TRBD1
j_call: TRBJ1-5
clone_size: NA
v_call: TRBV28
cdr3_aa: CASTPDRGSNQPQHF
cdr3_nt: TGTGCCAGCACCCCAGACAGGGGCAGCAATCAGCCCCAGCATTTT

d_call: NA
j_call: TRBJ1-1
clone_size: NA
v_call: TRBV10-3
cdr3_aa: CAVRSSKNTEAFF
cdr3_nt: TGTGCCGTTCGGTCTAGCAAAAACACTGAAGCTTTCTTT

d_call: NA
j_call: TRBJ2-3
clone_size: NA
v_call: TRBV15
cdr3_aa: CATSGGVVDRVTDTQYF
cdr3_nt: TGTGCCACCAGCGGGGGGGTAGTGGACAGGGTAACAGATACGCAGTATTTT

d_call: NA
j_call: TRBJ2-6
clone_size: NA
v_call: TRBV5-1
cdr3_aa: CASSLGTVNSGANVLTF
cdr3_nt: TGCGCCAGCAGCTTGGGGACAGTAAACTCTGGGGCCAACGTCCTGACTTTC

d_call: NA
j_call: TRBJ2-7
clone_size: NA
v_call: TRBV6-4
cdr3_aa: CASSALSYEQYF
cdr3_nt: TGTGCCAGCAGTGCCTTGAGCTACGAGCAGTACTTC

d_call: NA
j_call: TRBJ1-2
clone_size: NA
v_call: TRBV7-2
cdr3_aa: CASSLMTRPQF
cdr3_nt: TGTGCCAGCAGCTTAATGACCCGGCCACAGTTC

d_call: TRBD2
j_call: TRBJ2-2
clone_size: NA
v_call: TRBV6-6
cdr3_aa: CASSSAGVRTGELFF
cdr3_nt: TGTGCCAGCAGTTCCGCGGGGGTGCGCACCGGGGAGCTGTTTTTT

d_call: TRBD1
j_call: TRBJ1-2
clone_size: NA
v_call: TRBV7-2
cdr3_aa: CASSASGTGGRGTF
cdr3_nt: TGTGCCAGCAGCGCATCCGGGACAGGAGGGAGAGGCACCTTC

d_call: NA
j_call: TRBJ1-2
clone_size: NA
v_call: TRBV15
cdr3_aa: CATSDTGNYGYTF
cdr3_nt: TGTGCCACCAGTGACACAGGAAATTATGGCTACACCTTC

d_call: TRBD1
j_call: TRBJ2-7
clone_size: NA
v_call: TRBV9
cdr3_aa: CASSVRDSSYEQYF
cdr3_nt: TGTGCCAGCAGCGTCCGGGACAGCTCCTACGAGCAGTACTTC

d_call: TRBD2
j_call: TRBJ2-1
clone_size: NA
v_call: TRBV9
cdr3_aa: CASSLSGGAGNEQFF
cdr3_nt: TGTGCCAGCAGCTTGAGCGGGGGGGCGGGGAATGAGCAGTTCTTC

d_call: NA
j_call: TRBJ2-7
clone_size: NA
v_call: TRBV5-5
cdr3_aa: CASSLRESYEQYF
cdr3_nt: TGTGCCAGCAGCTTGAGAGAGTCCTACGAGCAGTACTTC

d_call: TRBD1
j_call: TRBJ2-3
clone_size: NA
v_call: TRBV4-1
cdr3_aa: CASSPQGVPSTDTQYF
cdr3_nt: TGCGCCAGCAGCCCCCAGGGGGTCCCTAGCACAGATACGCAGTATTTT

d_call: TRBD2
j_call: TRBJ2-3
clone_size: NA
v_call: TRBV9
cdr3_aa: CASSPQGLAGGYRDTQYF
cdr3_nt: TGTGCCAGCAGCCCCCAAGGACTAGCGGGGGGGTATAGAGATACGCAGTATTTT

d_call: TRBD2
j_call: TRBJ2-7
clone_size: NA
v_call: TRBV15
cdr3_aa: CATSREQLAGHEQYF
cdr3_nt: TGTGCCACCAGCAGAGAACAACTAGCGGGACACGAGCAGTACTTC

d_call: NA
j_call: TRBJ1-6
clone_size: NA
v_call: TRBV5-4
cdr3_aa: CASSRETVAYNSPLHF
cdr3_nt: TGTGCCAGCAGCCGGGAGACGGTGGCCTATAATTCACCCCTCCACTTT

d_call: NA
j_call: TRBJ2-1
clone_size: NA
v_call: TRBV27
cdr3_aa: CASSRTYNEQFF
cdr3_nt: TGTGCCAGCAGTCGGACTTACAATGAGCAGTTCTTC

d_call: TRBD1
j_call: TRBJ1-6
clone_size: NA
v_call: TRBV7-2
cdr3_aa: CASSRDRTNSPLHF
cdr3_nt: TGTGCCAGCAGCCGGGACAGGACTAATTCACCCCTCCACTTT

d_call: NA
j_call: TRBJ2-3
clone_size: NA
v_call: TRBV9
cdr3_aa: CASSVGFKGDTQYF
cdr3_nt: TGTGCCAGCAGCGTAGGATTCAAGGGGGATACGCAGTATTTT

d_call: TRBD2
j_call: TRBJ2-3
clone_size: NA
v_call: TRBV2
cdr3_aa: CASSPGLASNTDTQYF
cdr3_nt: TGTGCCAGCAGTCCCGGACTAGCTTCAAACACAGATACGCAGTATTTT

d_call: NA
j_call: TRBJ1-1
clone_size: once
v_call: TRBV5-1
cdr3_aa: CASSPILGGTEAFF
cdr3_nt: TGCGCCAGCAGCCCCATCCTAGGGGGCACTGAAGCTTTCTTT

d_call: NA
j_call: TRBJ1-2
clone_size: few
v_call: TRBV6-6
cdr3_aa: CASSSPSTESYGYTF
cdr3_nt: TGTGCCAGCAGTTCTCCCTCGACAGAATCCTATGGCTACACCTTC

d_call: NA
j_call: TRBJ2-6
clone_size: few
v_call: TRBV4-3
cdr3_aa: CASSQGDSHSGANVLTF
cdr3_nt: TGCGCCAGCAGCCAAGGAGACAGCCACTCTGGGGCCAACGTCCTGACTTTC

d_call: TRBD1
j_call: TRBJ1-5
clone_size: NA
v_call: TRBV27
cdr3_aa: CASRRGTGMNQPQHF
cdr3_nt: TGTGCCAGCAGACGAGGGACAGGGATGAATCAGCCCCAGCATTTT